These T cell receptor beta chains were read from a single sample in a study of cytomegalovirus exposure and HLA in healthy donors. The protocol was immunoSEQ multiplex PCR, while the TCRdb copy is restricted to in-frame clones and leaves out a portion. The profile shows over 65,000 clones, 67% of them singletons. Sequencing used PBMCs. These TCRs come from a woman aged 45-60 years in good health and CMV-seropositive. Both conserved end residues are part of each CDR3. D genes are given only for firm matches. Size is stated for part of the rows, as once, few or many counts, or as a class when the clone is expanded.

V gene	D gene	J gene	clone size	CDR3 DNA	CDR3 protein
TRBV30	NA	TRBJ2-5	NA	TGTGCCTGGAGTGACTCTAGGGAGACCCAGTACTTC	CAWSDSRETQYF
TRBV7-9	TRBD1	TRBJ1-2	once	TGTGCCAGCAGCCGCTCCCCAGGGGGGACTGGCTACACCTTC	CASSRSPGGTGYTF
TRBV2	TRBD2	TRBJ2-1	NA	TGTGCCAGCCAGACTAGCGGGGGCGATTATTACAATGAGCAGTTCTTC	CASQTSGGDYYNEQFF
TRBV5-6	TRBD1	TRBJ1-4	NA	TGTGCCAGCAGCTCGGGGACAGGGTTTAAAAAACTGTTTTTT	CASSSGTGFKKLFF
TRBV5-1	NA	TRBJ1-3	NA	TGCGCCAGCAGCTTGCAGGGAGCGGGGGGAAACACCATATATTTT	CASSLQGAGGNTIYF
TRBV2	TRBD1	TRBJ1-1	NA	TGTGCCACCAGGGGGACAGGGGCCACTGAAGCTTTCTTT	CATRGTGATEAFF
TRBV19	TRBD1	TRBJ1-2	few	TGTGCCAGCGCGGGCCTAGGGGGCTGGACTAACTATGGCTACACCTTC	CASAGLGGWTNYGYTF
TRBV10-3	TRBD2	TRBJ2-5	few	TGTGCCATCAGTGAGTCGGGGGGGAAGGAAGAGACCCAGTACTTC	CAISESGGKEETQYF
TRBV28	NA	TRBJ1-1	NA	TGTGCCAGCAGTTTACAGAACACTGAAGCTTTCTTT	CASSLQNTEAFF
TRBV5-8	TRBD2	TRBJ2-1	NA	TGTGCCAGCAGCTCCGGACTAGCCTCCTACAATGAGCAGTTCTTC	CASSSGLASYNEQFF
TRBV19	NA	TRBJ1-2	NA	TGTGCCAGTAGTATCCCAGACATAGACGGCTACACCTTC	CASSIPDIDGYTF
TRBV19	TRBD1	TRBJ1-5	few	TGTGCCAGTAGTCACGGCGGTTACAACAGGGGTCGAAGCAATCAGCCCCAGCATTTT	CASSHGGYNRGRSNQPQHF
TRBV7-9	TRBD1	TRBJ1-2	NA	TGTGCCAGCAGCTTTCGGACAGGGGATTTTGGCTACACCTTC	CASSFRTGDFGYTF
TRBV18	TRBD2	TRBJ2-3	NA	TGTGCCAGCTCACCACTCCTAGCGGGCGATACGCAGTATTTT	CASSPLLAGDTQYF
TRBV10-3	TRBD1	TRBJ2-5	NA	TGTGCCATCAGTGATTTGGGACAGCAAGAGACCCAGTACTTC	CAISDLGQQETQYF
TRBV15	NA	TRBJ1-2	NA	TGTGCCACCAGCAGAGGGGGAGGGGCCTTCTATGGCTACACCTTC	CATSRGGGAFYGYTF
TRBV6-1	NA	TRBJ1-3	few	TGTGCCAGCAGTGAAAGGGGAGGGACTGTTGGAAACACCATATATTTT	CASSERGGTVGNTIYF
TRBV14	TRBD1	TRBJ1-1	few	TGTGCCAGCAGCAGCAAAGACCCAGGGGGGGCTTTCTTT	CASSSKDPGGAFF
TRBV7-2	NA	TRBJ1-5	once	TGTGCCAGCAGCCCCATCCCGGGAGGGAATCAGCCCCAGCATTTT	CASSPIPGGNQPQHF